This T cell receptor (beta chain) was documented in a study of blood T cell repertoires in COVID-19 (dated by TCRdb to 2018 to 2021). For context, the study as a whole: Samples covering the acute and convalescent phases of COVID-19 were provided by collaborators in the United States, Italy and Spain. Where available, HLA class I and class II types were taken from metadata supplied by the sample provider and were not determined by assay-based typing. The sample metadata nearly always contained a de-identified subject ID, COVID-19 status, age in years and sex. Samples were obtained from the ongoing ImmuneRACE study (first 160 participants) and from 1,254 subjects provided by 6 global collaborators. The repertoires were released in a freely available public database meant as a resource for research on the immune response to SARS-CoV-2. Deeply sampled blood TCRbeta repertoires from subjects exposed to, actively infected with, or recovered from COVID-19 were included in the dataset. The material from the prospective study consisted of cDNA or gDNA derived from T cells, B-cell-depleted T cells, or PBMCs. Study-wide conclusions, independent of this receptor: The quantity of clinical and demographic metadata differed by source and by participant and was supplied without curation.

This clone was seen once. What this receptor recognizes is not known. Base qualities are missing; no much larger clone stands one base away. Each collaborating institution followed its own protocols to collect whole blood in K2EDTA tubes. For TCRbeta analysis, collaborator samples were shipped as frozen whole blood, as isolated PBMCs, or as DNA extracted from either sample type. The CDR3 starts with the cysteine, ends with the phenylalanine, and has 12 residues. Only the CDR3 portion is preserved as DNA: 36 bases, with reading frame beginning at the first base. The junction shows trimming of 6 bases on V and 10 bases on J, plus 13 bases between the germline ends. From a lookup of the germline V gene, CDR1 and CDR2 are MNHEY and SVGAGI. TCRbeta CDR3 regions were amplified from genomic DNA by means of the immunoSEQ Assay, a bias-controlled multiplex PCR. Per the source publication's procedure: The number of nucleated cells in each sample was estimated by amplification of reference gene primers within the assay. To quantify the absolute abundance of each unique TCRbeta CDR3 rearrangement, sequence reads were collapsed and filtered. Productive Simpson clonality was computed per sample as the square root of Simpson's diversity index over productive rearrangements. TCRdb retrieved this table from immuneACCESS and kept in-frame rearrangements only. Not all clones are present; in checked studies, unresolved V genes account for under half, and no reason is known for the remainder. V and J calls and clone size are those listed in that table; D and trimming were worked out from the DNA. The sample table holds 280,000 or so clones, of which approximately 89% were seen once. Of the sample, around 12% is held by the ten largest clones.

The sequence came from a woman between 55 and 75 years old with acute or convalescent COVID-19. Recombination linked TRBV6-5 to TRBJ2-1; no confident D gene assignment can be made. The sequenced sample was peripheral blood. CDR3 region: CASSSSNGEQFF. The nucleotide sequence reads TGTGCCAGCAGCAGTAGCAATGGGGAGCAGTTCTTC.